A single sample is the source of the 9 T cell receptor beta chains below, sequenced in a study of T-cell reconstitution after alpha-beta-depleted transplantation in children. For TCRbeta, the library was prepared with unique molecular identifiers. Each CDR3 protein gets one entry after TCRdb re-called the PCR reads with MiXCR. The table lists approximately 520,000 distinct CDR3 sequences, over 25% of them singletons. This specimen consisted of PBMCs from the stem cell graft donor, obtained from the stem cell graft. These receptors all come from a human donor who donated a stem cell graft to a child with aplastic anemia.

This clonotype has a handful of counts. For the CDR3, the DNA is TGTGCCAGCAGCTTAGTTAGGACGGAGTTATGGAACTACACCTTC. Translating it yields CASSLVRTELWNYTF. The chain is built from TRBV7-8 and TRBJ1-2; D is unclear. The CDR3 runs to 15 residues. Trimming left V 1 base short and J 10 bases short, with 19 bases between. Germline CDR1 and CDR2: SGHVS and FQNEAQ.

This clonotype was counted a few times. This chain links TRBV6-2 or TRBV6-3 with TRBJ1-4; unclear D gene. This CDR3 comprises 15 residues. The germline V gene has CDR1 MNHEY and CDR2 SVGEGT. Trimming removed 2 bases at V and 0 bases at J, with 7 bases between. CDR3 protein: CASSYAATTNEKLFF. CDR3 coding DNA: TGTGCCAGCAGTTACGCAGCTACAACTAATGAAAAACTGTTTTTT.

Only a few counts were recorded for this clonotype. The chain combines TRBV6-5 with TRBJ2-1; 10 bases fit TRBD1. V lost 6 bases and J lost 7; bases outside the gene matches: 12. Looked up from germline, CDR1 is MNHEY and CDR2 is SVGAGI. The CDR3 runs 16 residues. The CDR3, as DNA: TGTGCCAGCAGCCGAATGTCCGGGACAGGGGCTAATGAGCAGTTCTTC. Translating it yields CASSRMSGTGANEQFF.

J is TRBJ1-1 and V is TRBV29-1; TRBD1 agrees at 9 bases. The CDR3 sequence is 14 residues long. Trimming took 0 bases from V and 5 from J; bases not matched to a gene: 4. Germline-derived CDR1 and CDR2 are SQVTM and ANQGSEA. CDR3 sequence: CSVEDTGGGTEAFF. Written as DNA, the CDR3 is TGCAGCGTTGAAGACACAGGGGGCGGAACTGAAGCTTTCTTT.

The chain combines TRBV6-2 or TRBV6-3 with TRBJ2-1; 7 bases align to TRBD2. The J segment lost 7 bases and the V segment lost 1 base, leaving 16 bases of the junction unmatched. From germline, CDR1 is MNHEY and CDR2 SVGEGT. The CDR3 length is 18 residues. The CDR3 spells CASSYFLTSSSPPNEQFF. The CDR3 nucleotides are TGTGCCAGCAGTTACTTCTTGACTAGCTCCTCGCCCCCAAATGAGCAGTTCTTC.

The chain carries TRBV29-1 and TRBJ2-1; 7 nucleotides match TRBD2. Germline assignment: CDR1 SQVTM and CDR2 ANQGSEA. CDR3 length: 13 amino acids. V trimming: 7 bases; J trimming: 3 bases; junction bases outside the gene matches: 6. The CDR3 sequence: CSGRTSGYNEQFF. CDR3 nucleotide sequence: TGCAGCGGAAGGACTAGTGGCTACAATGAGCAGTTCTTC.

The V and J genes are TRBV5-6 and TRBJ2-2; D is ambiguous. Trimming left V 0 bases short and J 1 base short, with 7 bases between. Per germline, CDR1 SGHDT and CDR2 YYEEEE. This CDR3 region has 15 residues. The DNA of the CDR3 is TGTGCCAGCAGCTTGGTCTCGAAGAACACCGGGGAGCTGTTTTTT. Translation: CASSLVSKNTGELFF. Based on the CDR3 plus reference TRBV5-6 and TRBJ2-2, the full variable domain is DAGVTQSPTHLIKTRGQQVTLRCSPKSGHDTVSWYQQALGQGPQFIFQYYEEEERQRGNFPDRFSGHQFPNYSSELNVNALLLGDSALYLCASSLVSKNTGELFFGEGSRLTVL.

This sequence joins TRBV12-3 or TRBV12-4 and TRBJ2-1; D is perhaps TRBD1 (6 bases). The V gene lost 7 bases and the J gene lost 4 bases, with 11 bases spanning the gap. The CDR3 has 13 residues. The CDR3 spells CASKPTGYNEQFF. The CDR3 nucleotides read TGTGCCAGCAAGCCGACAGGATACAATGAGCAGTTCTTC.

The chain recombines TRBV6-5 with TRBJ2-7; possibly TRBD2 for D (6 bases). CDR3 size: 14 residues. Trimming cost V 5 bases and J 2 bases, with 13 bases left between them. Germline-derived CDR1 and CDR2 are MNHEY and SVGAGI. CDR3 coding DNA: TGTGCCAGCAGTCGATCCGGGAGAGCCTACGAGCAGTACTTC. It is translated as CASSRSGRAYEQYF.